The 22 T cell receptor beta chains below come from one sample, sequenced in a study of cytomegalovirus exposure and HLA in healthy donors. Primers for the PCR totalled 60 Vbeta and 13 Jbeta. This table comes from immunoSEQ multiplex PCR, and its TCRdb copy is limited to in-frame clones, with some not included. Among 90,000 to 100,000 clones, about 81% were seen once, and the ten largest hold roughly 1.5%. The sequenced sample was PBMCs. These TCRs come from a man aged 40-50 years in good health and CMV-seronegative.

This clone was detected a few times. The chain joins TRBV29-1 to TRBJ1-2; TRBD1 aligns across 7 bases. Losses at the gene ends were 7 bases for V and 5 bases for J; bases not matched to a gene: 4. This CDR3 is built from 11 residues. Germline-derived CDR1 and CDR2 are SQVTM and ANQGSEA. CDR3: CSADRLYGYTF. In DNA, the CDR3 is TGCAGCGCGGACAGGCTTTATGGCTACACCTTC.

The chain joins TRBV7-2 to TRBJ1-2, with 8 positions matching TRBD1. This CDR3 comprises 13 residues. The V segment lost 5 bases and the J segment 7 bases; nucleotides outside the gene matches: 6. CDR1 is SGHTA, CDR2 FQGNSA, per germline. CDR3 sequence (DNA): TGTGCCAGCAGCCCCGGACAGGGAAGTGGCTACACCTTC. This translates into CASSPGQGSGYTF.

J is TRBJ1-2 and V is TRBV14; 7 nucleotides match TRBD1. V dropped 3 bases and J dropped 2; count of bases not matched to a gene: 9. This CDR3 has 16 amino acids. CDR1 is SGHDN and CDR2 is FVKESK in the germline V gene. CDR3 sequence reads: CASSHFGTAPNYGYTF. As DNA, the CDR3 is TGTGCCAGCAGCCACTTTGGGACAGCACCGAACTATGGCTACACCTTC.

The gene calls are TRBV7-9 and TRBJ1-1, with 7 bases aligning to TRBD1. The V gene's germline CDR1 is SEHNR and CDR2 FQNEAQ (reference sequence). This CDR3 is built from 19 residues. Trimming removed 5 bases from V and 5 bases from J; junction bases left unmatched: 23. The CDR3 is CASSPKTSTGTYSRTEAFF. Here the CDR3 DNA reads TGTGCCAGCAGCCCTAAGACTTCGACAGGGACCTATTCAAGAACTGAAGCTTTCTTT.

As DNA, the CDR3 is TGTGCCAGCAGCAAACTAGCGGGGGAGAAAGAGACCCAGTACTTC. It translates to CASSKLAGEKETQYF. V is TRBV28 and J is TRBJ2-5; 11 bases map to TRBD2. J was trimmed by 3 bases and V by 6 bases; bases with no gene match: 6. The CDR3 is made up of 15 amino acids. CDR1 and CDR2 from the germline V gene are MDHEN and SYDVKM.

V gene TRBV7-2 combines with J gene TRBJ2-7; maybe TRBD1 (6 bases). Trimming stripped 4 bases from V and 4 bases from J, with 8 bases between. The length of the CDR3 is 12 residues. Germline loops: CDR1 SGHTA, CDR2 FQGNSA. CDR3 sequence: CASSSQGYEQYF. As DNA, the CDR3 is TGTGCCAGCAGCTCACAGGGTTACGAGCAGTACTTC.

The CDR3 DNA reads as TGCGCCAGCAGCCAAAGGTCGACAGATAGCTCCTACGAGCAGTACTTC. This encodes CASSQRSTDSSYEQYF. The V and J genes are TRBV4-1 and TRBJ2-7; the D gene is possibly TRBD1 (5 bases). The V end was cut by 2 bases, the J end by 0 bases, with 14 bases between. The CDR3 runs 16 residues. Looked up from germline, CDR1 is MGHRA and CDR2 is YSYEKL.

The chain carries TRBV2 and TRBJ1-6; D is unresolved. The germline V gene has CDR1 SNHLY and CDR2 FYNNEI. Trimming took 0 bases from V and 13 from J, leaving 16 bases between them. The length of the CDR3 is 15 residues. CDR3 protein: CASSEAPRVQSPLHF. CDR3 DNA sequence: TGTGCCAGCAGTGAAGCGCCCCGGGTACAATCCCCCCTCCACTTT.

This clone was counted only a few times. The chain has TRBV28 and TRBJ2-1; D might be TRBD1 (7 bases). CDR3 length: 15 residues. CDR1 and CDR2 (germline): MDHEN, SYDVKM. V lost 10 bases and J 5 bases, leaving 21 bases between the germline ends. In DNA form, the CDR3 reads TGTGCCACCACTAAAGGGGGCGGGGACGACAATGAGCAGTTCTTC. Its translation is CATTKGGGDDNEQFF.

The rearrangement joins TRBV13 to TRBJ2-3, with D perhaps TRBD2 (6 bases). The V gene's germline CDR1 is PRHDT and CDR2 FYEKMQ (reference sequence). The germline V and J ends were trimmed by 5 bases and 5 bases, with 11 bases remaining between them. This CDR3 is built from 13 residues. The CDR3 loop is CASSPRRGDTQYF. The CDR3 nucleotides are TGTGCCAGCAGCCCCCGGCGGGGAGATACGCAGTATTTT.

This chain links TRBV27 with TRBJ2-1, with TRBD2 matching 10 bases. In germline, CDR1 is MNHEY, CDR2 SMNVEV (reference sequence). The CDR3 covers 17 residues. The V gene end was trimmed by 1 base and the J gene end by 1 base; junction bases not matched to a gene: 4. The CDR3 DNA sequence: TGTGCCAGCAGTTTATTCGTAGCGGGGGGTTCCTACAATGAGCAGTTCTTC. Protein: CASSLFVAGGSYNEQFF.

The chain combines TRBV2 with TRBJ2-7, with D perhaps matching TRBD2 (6 bases). The ends were cut back, 4 bases at V and 0 bases at J, with 7 bases in the middle. CDR3 length equals 13 residues. Germline V gene sequence: CDR1 SNHLY, CDR2 FYNNEI. CDR3 protein: CASSVGGSYEQYF. The CDR3, as DNA: TGTGCCAGCAGTGTGGGGGGCTCCTACGAGCAGTACTTC.

This clone was picked up a small number of times. The J gene is TRBJ2-4, the V gene TRBV5-5; TRBD1 matches 7 bases. The germline gives CDR1 SGHKS, CDR2 YYEKEE (reference sequence). V gave up 0 bases and J gave up 9 bases; unmatched junction bases: 3. The length of the CDR3 is 13 residues. The CDR3 protein is CASSLDRGAIQYF. The DNA for the CDR3 is TGTGCCAGCAGCTTGGACAGGGGCGCCATTCAGTACTTC.

V is TRBV7-6 and J is TRBJ1-5; 7 nucleotides agree with TRBD1. The CDR3 contains 15 residues. Germline values: CDR1 SGHVS, CDR2 FNYEAQ. V dropped 4 bases and J dropped 0; count of bases not matched to a gene: 3. Here the CDR3 reads CASSSRQGSNQPQHF. CDR3 bases: TGTGCCAGCAGCTCCCGACAGGGTAGCAATCAGCCCCAGCATTTT.

The genes are TRBV9 and TRBJ1-1; D unclear. The V gene's germline CDR1 is SGDLS and CDR2 YYNGEE. V lost 2 bases and J lost 1, with 6 bases in between. There are 13 residues in the CDR3. The CDR3: CASSVGANTEAFF. CDR3 nucleotide sequence: TGTGCCAGCAGCGTGGGAGCGAACACTGAAGCTTTCTTT.

V gene TRBV7-6 combines with J gene TRBJ1-5; 12 bases agree with TRBD1. The CDR3 has 17 residues. V lost 3 bases, J lost 6 bases, and 9 bases stayed unmatched. Germline CDR1 reads SGHVS; CDR2 reads FNYEAQ. The CDR3 is CASSLGQGAWDRQPQHF. The DNA for the CDR3 is TGTGCCAGCAGCTTGGGACAGGGGGCATGGGATCGTCAGCCCCAGCATTTT.

The V and J genes are TRBV27 and TRBJ1-5; TRBD1 might be the D (6 bases). Trimming took 3 bases from V and 5 from J, leaving 11 bases between them. The length of the CDR3 is 14 residues. Germline V gene lookup returns CDR1 MNHEY and CDR2 SMNVEV (reference sequence). The CDR3 spells CASSLWGRDQPQHF. CDR3 nucleotide sequence: TGTGCCAGCAGTTTGTGGGGGCGCGATCAGCCCCAGCATTTT.

This chain uses TRBV6-5 with TRBJ1-1; perhaps TRBD1 as D (5 bases). The V gene's germline CDR1 is MNHEY and CDR2 SVGAGI. This CDR3 spans 14 amino acids. Trimming left V 0 bases short and J 6 bases short, with 11 bases between. The CDR3 region is CASSYSTQGAEAFF. The CDR3 nucleotides read TGTGCCAGCAGTTACTCGACCCAAGGGGCTGAAGCTTTCTTT.

J is TRBJ2-4 and V is TRBV28, with 7 bases aligning to TRBD1. CDR1 is MDHEN and CDR2 is SYDVKM in the germline V gene. Trimming at V came to 5 bases and at J to 8 bases, leaving 12 bases not matched to a gene. CDR3 length: 15 amino acids. The CDR3 DNA sequence: TGTGCCAGCAGTGAAAGACAGGGAGTGACGGACATTCAGTACTTC. Its translation: CASSERQGVTDIQYF.

This clone was seen a single time. V gene TRBV4-2 combines with J gene TRBJ2-1, with 7 bases matching TRBD1. CDR1 LGHNA and CDR2 YNFKEQ come from the germline V gene. Trimming at V came to 1 base and at J to 7 bases, leaving 7 bases not matched to a gene. The CDR3 spans 15 residues. CDR3 coding DNA: TGTGCCAGCAGCCAAGGAGGGGGCTTATGGAATGAGCAGTTCTTC. It yields the protein CASSQGGGLWNEQFF.

The rearrangement joins TRBV11-2 to TRBJ1-5, with 7 bases identical to TRBD1. The CDR3 runs 15 residues. CDR1 SGHAT and CDR2 FQNNGV come from the germline V gene. J was trimmed by 3 bases and V by 4 bases; bases with no gene match: 6. The CDR3 region has the DNA TGTGCCAGCAGCTCGACAGGGAGGCTCAATCAGCCCCAGCATTTT. Translation: CASSSTGRLNQPQHF.

The V and J genes are TRBV7-9 and TRBJ2-1; TRBD1 agrees at 10 bases. CDR1 SEHNR and CDR2 FQNEAQ come from the germline V gene (reference sequence). The CDR3 length is 11 residues. The V gene end was trimmed by 9 bases and the J gene end by 13 bases; junction bases not matched to a gene: 6. The CDR3 here is CASTGDRGQFF. The DNA of the CDR3 is TGTGCCAGTACTGGGGACAGGGGTCAGTTCTTC.